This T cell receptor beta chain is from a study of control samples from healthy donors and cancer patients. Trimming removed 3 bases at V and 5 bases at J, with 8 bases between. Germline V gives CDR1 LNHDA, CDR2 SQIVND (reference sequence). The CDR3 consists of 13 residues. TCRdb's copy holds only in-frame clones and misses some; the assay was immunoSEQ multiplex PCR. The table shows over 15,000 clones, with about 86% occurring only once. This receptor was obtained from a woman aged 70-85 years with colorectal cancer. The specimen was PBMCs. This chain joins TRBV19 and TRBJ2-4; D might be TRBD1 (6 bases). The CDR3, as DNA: TGTGCCAGTAGTATTAACAGGGAAAACATTCAGTACTTC. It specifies CASSINRENIQYF. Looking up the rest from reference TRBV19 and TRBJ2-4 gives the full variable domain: DGGITQSPKYLFRKEGQNVTLSCEQNLNHDAMYWYRQDPGQGLRLIYYSQIVNDFQKGDIAEGYSVSREKKESFPLTVTSAQKNPTAFYLCASSINRENIQYFGAGTRLSVL.